This T cell receptor (beta chain) was recovered during a study of OX40 agonist ivuxolimab in advanced cancers. Sequencing used immunoSEQ multiplex PCR; TCRdb keeps in-frame clones, though not all of them. The sample contains 8,000 or so clones, around 91% of which appear only once. V was clipped by 0 bases and J by 0 bases, with 13 bases between them. The germline V gene encodes CDR1 SGHRS and CDR2 YFSETQ. The CDR3 is 17 residues long. The sequence was obtained from an adult with an advanced solid tumor such as melanoma, head and neck, liver or kidney cancer. The genes are TRBV5-1 and TRBJ2-1, with D uncertain. This sample comprised CD4+ or CD8+ T cells sorted from blood, obtained in a trial of the OX40 agonist ivuxolimab. The CDR3 sequence: CASSLVPTPSSYNEQFF. The CDR3 coding sequence is TGCGCCAGCAGCTTGGTACCCACCCCTAGCTCCTACAATGAGCAGTTCTTC.